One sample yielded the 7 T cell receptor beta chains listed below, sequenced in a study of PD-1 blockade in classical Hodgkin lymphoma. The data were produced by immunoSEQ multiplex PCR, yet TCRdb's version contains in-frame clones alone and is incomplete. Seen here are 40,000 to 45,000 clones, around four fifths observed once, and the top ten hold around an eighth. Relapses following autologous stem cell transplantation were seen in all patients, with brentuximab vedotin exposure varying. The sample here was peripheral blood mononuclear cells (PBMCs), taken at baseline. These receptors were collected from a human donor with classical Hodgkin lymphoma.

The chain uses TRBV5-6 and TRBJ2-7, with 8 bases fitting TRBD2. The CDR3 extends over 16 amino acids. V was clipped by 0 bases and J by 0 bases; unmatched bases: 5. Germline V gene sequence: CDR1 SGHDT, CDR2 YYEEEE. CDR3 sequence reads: CASSLEGTRRSYEQYF. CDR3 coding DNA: TGTGCCAGCAGCTTGGAGGGGACTAGACGCTCCTACGAGCAGTACTTC. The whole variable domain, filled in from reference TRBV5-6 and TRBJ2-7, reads DAGVTQSPTHLIKTRGQQVTLRCSPKSGHDTVSWYQQALGQGPQFIFQYYEEEERQRGNFPDRFSGHQFPNYSSELNVNALLLGDSALYLCASSLEGTRRSYEQYFGPGTRLTVT.

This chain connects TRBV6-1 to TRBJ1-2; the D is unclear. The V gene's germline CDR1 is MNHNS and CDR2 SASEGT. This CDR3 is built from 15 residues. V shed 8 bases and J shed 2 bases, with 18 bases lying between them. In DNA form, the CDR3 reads TGTGCCAGCTCATCCCGGGGATGGGTGAACTATGGCTACACCTTC. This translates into CASSSRGWVNYGYTF.

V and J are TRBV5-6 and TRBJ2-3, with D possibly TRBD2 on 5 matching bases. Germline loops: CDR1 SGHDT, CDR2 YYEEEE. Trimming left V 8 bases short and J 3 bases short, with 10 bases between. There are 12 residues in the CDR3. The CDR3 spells CASKGETDTQYF. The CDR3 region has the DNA TGTGCCAGTAAGGGAGAAACAGATACGCAGTATTTT.

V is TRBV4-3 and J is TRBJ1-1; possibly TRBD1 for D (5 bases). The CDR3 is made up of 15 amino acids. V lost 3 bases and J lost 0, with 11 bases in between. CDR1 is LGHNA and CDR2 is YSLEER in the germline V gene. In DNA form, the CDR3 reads TGCGCCAGCAGCCAGGCGGGACGGTTGAACACTGAAGCTTTCTTT. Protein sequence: CASSQAGRLNTEAFF.

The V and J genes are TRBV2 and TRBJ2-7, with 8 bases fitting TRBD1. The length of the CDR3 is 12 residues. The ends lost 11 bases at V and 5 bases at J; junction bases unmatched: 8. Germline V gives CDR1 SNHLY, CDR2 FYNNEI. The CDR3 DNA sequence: TGTGCCGGGGGACAGGTTTTGGACGAGCAGTACTTC. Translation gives CAGGQVLDEQYF.

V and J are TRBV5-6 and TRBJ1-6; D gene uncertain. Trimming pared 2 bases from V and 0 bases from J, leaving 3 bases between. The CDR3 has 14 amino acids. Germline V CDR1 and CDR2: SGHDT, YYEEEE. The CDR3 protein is CASSLRSYNSPLHF. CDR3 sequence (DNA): TGTGCCAGCAGCTTACGCTCCTATAATTCACCCCTCCACTTT.

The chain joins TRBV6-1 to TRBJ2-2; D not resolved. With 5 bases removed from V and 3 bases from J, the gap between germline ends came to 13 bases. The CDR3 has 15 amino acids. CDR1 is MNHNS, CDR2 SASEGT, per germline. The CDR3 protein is CASSSWTTHTGELFF. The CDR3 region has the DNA TGTGCCAGCAGTTCGTGGACCACTCACACCGGGGAGCTGTTTTTT.